This T cell receptor beta chain emerged from a study of cytomegalovirus exposure and HLA in healthy donors (dated by TCRdb to 2015 to 2018). A note on the overall study: In an earlier analysis of 450 to 750 of the donors, less than 350 Gb of sequence data and just under 120 million unique TCR beta sequences from roughly 190 million T cells were reported. A later genetic analysis used genome-wide SNP genotypes for about three fifths of the 666 donors, treating that subset as a discovery cohort. Across 398 genotyped donors of the cohort, an average of approximately 220,000 unique TCR beta nucleotide sequences per donor were sequenced, and roughly 20% of those sequences were non-productive. In a later analysis, previously published TCR beta repertoires from roughly 710 donors were re-analyzed and high-resolution HLA genotyping was added so that TCR occurrence patterns could be studied. Roughly 5 DR-DQ haplotypes were treated as single units for association and clustering because of strong linkage in the cohort. The study aimed to test whether cataloging public T cell receptors could reveal signatures of past pathogen exposure. Besides the first cohort of more than 650 subjects, a separate validation cohort made up of some 110 different subjects was used. Every repertoire in the discovery cohort had been generated on one and the same sequencing platform. Around 320 gigabases of sequencing data and 78 million or so unique TCR sequences were included in an early release covering over 600 HLA-typed donors. The study profiled the T cell repertoires of approximately 700 subjects by immunosequencing and related them to cytomegalovirus serostatus. Rather than drawing on any new phenotypic data, the later analysis identified candidate immune exposures from TCR beta sequences and the way those sequences occurred across donors. Donor age, sex, ethnicity and CMV serostatus were compiled alongside the repertoire data. The genetic ancestry cluster associated with self-reported Caucasian donors included around 76% of the roughly 380 genotyped donors. The number of typed donors differed by locus: about 620-640 for A, B, C, DRB1 and DQB1; some 500 for DQA1; 606 for DPA1; and 400 to 480 for DPB1. The study combined high-throughput TCR immunosequencing, statistical association of individual TCRs with disease status, and machine learning to predict cytomegalovirus infection status. To decide whether each TCR beta V gene segment behaved as functional or pseudogenic, an earlier analysis of some 570 of the donors relied on high-throughput TCR beta sequencing. Both class I and class II loci were covered by HLA typing, at four-digit resolution.

With respect to this clone: The antigen this receptor binds is unknown. No base quality values were provided; no much bigger clone lies one nucleotide off.

Results and caveats for the whole study, not just this receptor: Assigning TCR associations to individual alleles was difficult when HLA alleles, especially DR and DQ, strongly co-occurred. In a later analysis, TCR association rates were found to vary across HLA loci, with the most associated TCRs seen for DRB1 alleles and the fewest for HLA-C alleles. A later analysis reported that several top co-occurrence clusters appeared linked to parvovirus B19, influenza, CMV and Epstein-Barr virus. Because counts were too low, more than 15 rarely observed V segments, including chromosome 9 orphons, were left out of the earlier analysis of about 620 of the donors. According to a later genetic analysis, donors in an Asian-associated ancestry cluster had fewer N-insertions in productive TCRs than the approximately 670-donor mean. A further reported finding was that TCR beta sequences accurately predicted the HLA-A and HLA-B alleles for most subjects in the first cohort. Some IMGT-functional V segments, including TRBV6-2 and TRBV6-3, could not be told apart with the 87-base-pair reads, so those segments were excluded. In a later analysis, about 16,000 TCR beta sequences were associated with specific HLA alleles at a false discovery rate of 0.05. In an earlier analysis of about 540 of the donors, most TCR beta V segments were observed in productive rearrangements about 90% or about 30% of the time, broadly matching IMGT annotations. The presence/absence analyses assumed that sequencing depth was roughly uniform across donors, and that assumption may not be true. A total of 164 TCR beta chains were listed by the study as associated with cytomegalovirus. In both the original and validation cohorts, the classifier was reported to diagnose cytomegalovirus status with high specificity and sensitivity. The authors suggested that the approach could potentially be generalized to other disease states and immunological phenotypes. While some public TCRs were present in many individuals, most TCR sequences turned up only very rarely across donors. A group of highly shared sequence variants was considered likely to be a technical artifact of the sequencing pipeline. A later analysis found that HLA-associated TCR beta chains were more clonally expanded and had lower generation probabilities than equally common non-associated chains. In a later genetic analysis, a missense DCLRE1C variant was associated with V-gene and J-gene trimming of TCR beta chains, and the association was replicated in an independent cohort. In vitro tests confirmed that three of the cytomegalovirus-associated TCR beta chains recognize cytomegalovirus antigens. The cohort was sequenced for TCR beta chains only, and without alpha or paired-chain data the features that could be detected were limited. A later analysis found that most CMV-associated TCR beta chains appeared HLA-restricted, with HLA associations seemingly driven largely by CMV exposure. The only immune exposure information available for the cohort was CMV serostatus. Linkage disequilibrium might explain the correlated functional status among segregating V segments, but an unknown experimental factor could not be ruled out. Because some donors lacked HLA typing at each locus, the association tests relied only on the typed subset.

In total, 666 healthy bone marrow donors made up the cohort. At the time of sampling, all cohort members were nominally healthy, though unrecorded immune exposures were likely present. The donor tested CMV seronegative and was one of the 352 seronegative cohort members. Every donor gave a peripheral blood sample, and the peripheral blood mononuclear cells from that sample were used for TCR beta sequencing. Genomic DNA was extracted from the blood cell samples with the Qiagen DNeasy Blood Extraction Kit. The CDR3 spans 15 residues, from the cysteine through the phenylalanine. Only the CDR3 part of the read is kept: 45 bases, read in frame from the first base. After removal of 0 bases from V and 6 bases from J, the junction retains 3 bases not matched to a gene. According to the germline V gene (reference sequence), CDR1 reads SEHNR and CDR2 reads FQNEAQ. Libraries came from the immunoSEQ multiplex PCR assay. For the multiplex PCR, a mixture combining 60 forward primers for TCR Vbeta segments and 13 reverse primers for TCR Jbeta segments was used. A multiplex PCR assay on genomic DNA amplified the CDR3 region of rearranged TCR beta genes. Amplified TCR beta libraries were sequenced as 87-base-pair reads on the Illumina HiSeq System. The study's processing was this. In a later analysis, 80 million or so unique TCR beta chains were counted across the 650 to 700 repertoires, and about 10 million of these chains were shared by at least two donors. Raw reads were error-corrected and collapsed into unique sequences by a nearest-neighbor algorithm in which closely related sequences were merged to remove PCR and sequencing errors. CDR3 sequences were aligned to IMGT reference sequences to assign V, D and J gene segments. Each retained sequence needed at least a six-nucleotide match to both a V gene segment and a J gene segment. Rearrangements were classified as productive when the CDR3 lacked stop codons and remained in frame with V and J, and all other rearrangements were classified as non-productive. Following IMGT convention, CDR3 was defined as the stretch from the second conserved V-encoded cysteine to the conserved J-encoded phenylalanine. In an earlier analysis of 500 to 650 of the donors, sequences lacking an unambiguous match to a single V gene segment were excluded. In an earlier analysis of 587 of the donors, V segments were called functional above 56.7% productive rearrangements and were called segregating when the between-donor standard deviation exceeded 5%. A statistical classification framework was built to diagnose cytomegalovirus status from the catalog of TCR beta chain sequences. In a later analysis, TCR nucleotide sequences were compared against IMGT/GENE-DB human TR gene sequences so that V and J genes could be assigned. The TCRdist pipeline was used in a later analysis to assign CDR3 sequences and most-parsimonious VDJ recombination scenarios. A later analysis defined each TCR beta chain by its CDR3 amino acid sequence plus V-gene family, and excluded reads lacking a unique V-gene family. A later analysis removed several hundred highly shared, low-generation-probability nucleotide sequences to deal with suspected cross-contamination and a sequencing artifact. A later analysis calculated a clonal expansion index for each public chain from normalized within-repertoire ranks of inferred template counts. In a later analysis, generation probabilities were computed using a VDJ recombination model fitted to out-of-frame rearrangements, and the results were checked against IGoR. A later analysis scored TCR-TCR, TCR-HLA and TCR-CMV co-occurrence with hypergeometric tests, applying a repertoire-size bias correction to TCR pairs. A later analysis estimated false discovery rates by permuting HLA or CMV assignments 20 times. In a later analysis, co-occurring TCRs were grouped with DBSCAN, and TCRdist sequence similarity was added when clustering was performed within HLA-allele-positive subsets. Co-occurrence clustering excluded repertoires with fewer than 30,000 or more than 120,000 public chains, plus five with anomalous nucleotide sharing. TCRdb took over this immuneACCESS table, retaining in-frame rearrangements with V and J assigned. Such tables are incomplete; in checked studies, under half of the missing clones stem from an unresolved V gene, and the remainder is unexplained. V, J and clone size were drawn from that table, and D and trimming were deduced from the DNA. The sample table shows around 180,000 clones, and 70% to 80% are seen once. The ten largest account for around 2.5% of the sample.

This receptor chain uses TRBV7-9 and TRBJ2-1, and TRBD2 aligns with 9 junction nucleotides. This sequence originates from a man aged 55 to 70 in good health and CMV-seronegative. The sequenced material came from PBMCs. The nucleotide sequence is given as TGTGCCAGCAGCTTAGCAAGTAGCGGGAGCAATGAGCAGTTCTTC. Its coded protein is CASSLASSGSNEQFF.